This TCR beta chain stems from a study of regulatory T cells in long-lasting Graves disease. Study results and limitations: New patients shared fewer public clonotypes (around 880) than persistent patients did (over 2,500). For persistent Graves' patients, TCR diversity was lower than for newly diagnosed ones. Persistent disease exhibited a predilection for TRBV28, TRBJ1-2 and TRBJ2-5.

V was cut by 7 bases and J by 4 bases, with 11 bases left in between. The V gene's germline CDR1 is MDHEN and CDR2 SYDVKM. CDR3 length equals 13 residues. This clonotype appeared many times. Its antigen is currently unknown. Combining iRepertoire HTBI primers with Arm-PCR of CDR3 regions, the authors built TCR beta libraries. Authors' data handling: The study identified roughly 59 TRBV and more than 11 TRBJ segments across samples. Each CDR3 protein gets one entry after TCRdb re-called the multiplex PCR reads with MiXCR. The V and J calls come from TCRdb's annotation, not from the publication. The data hold roughly 700,000 distinct CDR3 sequences, with approximately 31% observed a single time. Time point specified: persistent/refractory GD, antithyroid drugs over 5 years with positive TRAb. Isolated PBMC RNA provided the starting material for the TCR library.

Specimen: peripheral blood mononuclear cells (PBMCs), collected when the disease was refractory, from a patient treated with antithyroid drugs. This rearrangement joins TRBV28 to TRBJ1-3, with no clear D. The TCR comes from a female donor with Graves disease. CDR3 sequence reads: CASNAAGGNTIYF. The CDR3, as DNA: TGTGCCAGCAACGCGGCGGGGGGAAACACCATATATTTT.